The T cell receptor (beta chain) under discussion was sequenced for a study of T cell responses to AZD1222 COVID-19 vaccine. The study, taken as a whole, reports: Reportedly, nearly half the spike-specific TCRs target unmutated variant regions. Spike-specific TCR depth and breadth grew after two AZD1222 doses. Mostly white British, mostly female donors; authors suggested clonal diversity may be underestimated. Repertoire sampling happened only post peak T cell response.

Germline V lookup: CDR1 LGHNA, CDR2 YNFKEQ. The CDR3 is made up of 16 amino acids. V gave up 3 bases and J gave up 4 bases, with 16 bases separating them. The method was immunoSEQ multiplex PCR; TCRdb's version includes in-frame clones alone and lacks a portion of them. Of more than 110,000 clones listed, almost 95% are singletons. Comments on this clone: The antigen is undetermined.

The origin of this receptor is an adult who received the AZD1222 COVID-19 vaccine. The material sequenced was peripheral blood, taken 28 days after the second AZD1222 dose. This chain links TRBV4-2 with TRBJ1-5; D is perhaps TRBD1 (5 bases). The CDR3 coding sequence is TGTGCCAGCAGCCATACCTCTCAGGGCCCTAATCAGCCCCAGCATTTT. Its translation is CASSHTSQGPNQPQHF.